This T cell receptor beta chain emerged from a study of Graves' ophthalmopathy and Graves' hyperthyroidism. In this sample, this clonotype turned up many times. The study amplified TCR beta CDR3 regions using RNA transcripts. The first-round RT-PCR employed HTBI primers together with the Qiagen OneStep RT-PCR kit. A multiplex PCR was then performed as the second round. In TCRdb, the multiplex PCR reads were re-called with MiXCR into one record per CDR3 protein. The data hold approximately 460,000 distinct CDR3 sequences, with approximately 15% observed a single time. Those donors who had ophthalmopathy presented with moderate-to-severe activity, a CAS of ≥3, a NOSPECS of ≥4 and a duration under 3 months. CDR1 is SGHAT and CDR2 is FQDESV in the germline V gene (reference sequence). V lost 5 bases, J lost 0 bases, and 13 bases lay in between. There are 15 residues in the CDR3.

The TCR was taken from a young woman with Graves' ophthalmopathy. The sample was blood. The genes are TRBV11-1 and TRBJ1-1; the D gene is possibly TRBD1 (5 bases). As DNA, the CDR3 is TGTGCCAGCAGCCCACCCCGGGGGATGAACACTGAAGCTTTCTTT. Amino acids: CASSPPRGMNTEAFF.